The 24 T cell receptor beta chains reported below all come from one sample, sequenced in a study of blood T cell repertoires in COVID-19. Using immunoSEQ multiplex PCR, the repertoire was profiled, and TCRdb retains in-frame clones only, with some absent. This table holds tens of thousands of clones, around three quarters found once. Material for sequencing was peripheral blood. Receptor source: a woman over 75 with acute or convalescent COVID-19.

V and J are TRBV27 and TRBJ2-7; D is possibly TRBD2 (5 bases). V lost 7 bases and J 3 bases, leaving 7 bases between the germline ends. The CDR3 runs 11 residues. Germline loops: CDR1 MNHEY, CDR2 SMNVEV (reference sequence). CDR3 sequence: CASIRGYEQYF. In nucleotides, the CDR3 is TGTGCCAGCATCCGGGGCTACGAGCAGTACTTC.

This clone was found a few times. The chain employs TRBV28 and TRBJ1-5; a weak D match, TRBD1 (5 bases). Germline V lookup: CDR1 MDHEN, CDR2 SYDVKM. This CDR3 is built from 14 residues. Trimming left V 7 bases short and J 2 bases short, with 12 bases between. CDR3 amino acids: CASTKGFGNQPQHF. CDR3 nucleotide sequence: TGTGCCAGCACCAAGGGGTTTGGCAATCAGCCCCAGCATTTT.

The CDR3 nucleotides read TGTGCCAGCAGTCCGGGACAGTCGTATGGCTACACCTTC. Its translation is CASSPGQSYGYTF. The chain recombines TRBV7-2 with TRBJ1-2; 7 bases match TRBD1. V was pared by 6 bases and J by 5 bases, with 6 bases of the junction left unmatched. CDR3 size: 13 residues. In germline, CDR1 is SGHTA, CDR2 FQGNSA.

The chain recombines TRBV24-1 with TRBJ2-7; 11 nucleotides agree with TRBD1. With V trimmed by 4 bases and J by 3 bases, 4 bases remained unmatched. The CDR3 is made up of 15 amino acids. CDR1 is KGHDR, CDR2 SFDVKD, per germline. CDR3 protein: CATSDPGQGDYEQYF. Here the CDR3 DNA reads TGTGCCACCAGTGACCCGGGACAGGGGGACTACGAGCAGTACTTC.

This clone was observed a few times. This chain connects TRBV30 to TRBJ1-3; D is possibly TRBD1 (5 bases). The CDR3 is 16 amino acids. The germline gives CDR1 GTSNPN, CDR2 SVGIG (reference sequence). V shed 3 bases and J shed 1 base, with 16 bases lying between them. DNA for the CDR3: TGTGCCTGGAGCAACGGGGGTTTGGGATCTGGAAACACCATATATTTT. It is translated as CAWSNGGLGSGNTIYF.

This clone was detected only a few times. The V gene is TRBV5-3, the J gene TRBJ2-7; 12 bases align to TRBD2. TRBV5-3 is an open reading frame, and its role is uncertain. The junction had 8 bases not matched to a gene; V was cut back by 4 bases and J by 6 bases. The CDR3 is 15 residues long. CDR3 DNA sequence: TGTGCCAGAAGCCAGACTAGCGGGAGCTATACCGAGCAGTACTTC. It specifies CARSQTSGSYTEQYF.

The CDR3 bases are TGTGCCTGGAGTGTACGTGGGGGCATCAATTCACCCCTCCACTTT. Translation: CAWSVRGGINSPLHF. V usage is TRBV30 and J usage is TRBJ1-6; weak D call: TRBD1 (6 bases). Germline CDR1 GTSNPN, CDR2 SVGIG (reference sequence). The length of the CDR3 is 15 residues. Trimming shortened V by 0 bases and J by 7 bases, and 13 bases separated the two germline ends.

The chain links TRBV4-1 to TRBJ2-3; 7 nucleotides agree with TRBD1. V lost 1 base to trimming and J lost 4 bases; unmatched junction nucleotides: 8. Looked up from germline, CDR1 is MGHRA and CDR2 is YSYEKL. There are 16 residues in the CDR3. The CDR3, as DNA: TGCGCCAGCAGCCAAGTATGGTTAAGGGGGCCAGATACGCAGTATTTT. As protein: CASSQVWLRGPDTQYF.

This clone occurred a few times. The CDR3 is CATSRDRLAGREQYF. CDR3 sequence (DNA): TGTGCCACCAGCAGAGATCGACTAGCGGGACGAGAGCAGTACTTC. V and J are TRBV15 and TRBJ2-7; 11 bases match TRBD2. The J segment lost 7 bases and the V segment lost 0 bases, leaving 5 bases of the junction unmatched. CDR3 length equals 15 residues. From germline, CDR1 is LNHNV and CDR2 YYDKDF (reference sequence).

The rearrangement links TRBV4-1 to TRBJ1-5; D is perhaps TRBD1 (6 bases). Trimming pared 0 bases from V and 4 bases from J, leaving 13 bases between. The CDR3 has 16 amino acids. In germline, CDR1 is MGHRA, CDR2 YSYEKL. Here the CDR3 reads CASSQEGTGNNQPQHF. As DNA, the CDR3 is TGCGCCAGCAGCCAAGAAGGCACAGGGAATAATCAGCCCCAGCATTTT.

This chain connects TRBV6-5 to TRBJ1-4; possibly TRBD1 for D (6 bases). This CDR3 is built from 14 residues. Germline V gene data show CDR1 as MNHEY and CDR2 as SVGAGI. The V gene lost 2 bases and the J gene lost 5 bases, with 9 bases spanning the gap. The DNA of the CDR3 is TGTGCCAGCAGTTACGGGACAAGAAATGAAAAACTGTTTTTT. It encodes CASSYGTRNEKLFF.

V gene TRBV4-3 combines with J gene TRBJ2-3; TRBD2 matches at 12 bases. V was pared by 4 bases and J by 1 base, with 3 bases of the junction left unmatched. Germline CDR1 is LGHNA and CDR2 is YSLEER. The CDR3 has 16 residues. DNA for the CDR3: TGCGCCAGCAGCCCCAGACTAGCGGGAGGCACAGATACGCAGTATTTT. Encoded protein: CASSPRLAGGTDTQYF.

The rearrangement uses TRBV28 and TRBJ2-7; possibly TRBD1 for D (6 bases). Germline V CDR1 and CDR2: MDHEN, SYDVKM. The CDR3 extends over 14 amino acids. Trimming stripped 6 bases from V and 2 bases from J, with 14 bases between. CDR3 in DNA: TGTGCCAGCAGCTTACCGGACAGAACCTACGAGCAGTACTTC. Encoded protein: CASSLPDRTYEQYF.

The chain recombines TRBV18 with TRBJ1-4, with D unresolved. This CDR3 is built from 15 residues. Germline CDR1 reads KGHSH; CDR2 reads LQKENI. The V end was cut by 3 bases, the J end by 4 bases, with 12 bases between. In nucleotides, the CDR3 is TGTGCCAGCTCACCGGGAGGGAGTTTTAATGAAAAACTGTTTTTT. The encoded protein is CASSPGGSFNEKLFF.

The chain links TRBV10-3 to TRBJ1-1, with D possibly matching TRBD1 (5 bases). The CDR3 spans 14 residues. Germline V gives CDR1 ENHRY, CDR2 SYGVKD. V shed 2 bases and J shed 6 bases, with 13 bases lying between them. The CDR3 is CAISEGRAVAEAFF. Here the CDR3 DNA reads TGTGCCATCAGTGAGGGCAGGGCGGTTGCTGAAGCTTTCTTT.

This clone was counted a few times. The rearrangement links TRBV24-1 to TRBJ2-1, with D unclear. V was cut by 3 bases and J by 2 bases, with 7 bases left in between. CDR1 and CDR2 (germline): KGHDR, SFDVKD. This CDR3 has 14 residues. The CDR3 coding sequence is TGTGCCACCAGTGATCAGGTAGCCTACAATGAGCAGTTCTTC. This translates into CATSDQVAYNEQFF.

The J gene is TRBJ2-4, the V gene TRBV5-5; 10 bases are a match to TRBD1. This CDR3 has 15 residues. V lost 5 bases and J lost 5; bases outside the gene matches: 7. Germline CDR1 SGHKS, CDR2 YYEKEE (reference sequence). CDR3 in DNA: TGTGCCAGCAGGCCGGGACAGGGGATCCAAAACATTCAGTACTTC. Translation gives CASRPGQGIQNIQYF.

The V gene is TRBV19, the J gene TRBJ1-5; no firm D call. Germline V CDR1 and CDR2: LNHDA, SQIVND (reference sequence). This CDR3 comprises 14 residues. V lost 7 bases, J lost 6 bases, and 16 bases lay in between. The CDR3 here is CASTKGGYGQPQHF. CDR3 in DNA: TGTGCCAGTACCAAGGGAGGGTATGGTCAGCCCCAGCATTTT.

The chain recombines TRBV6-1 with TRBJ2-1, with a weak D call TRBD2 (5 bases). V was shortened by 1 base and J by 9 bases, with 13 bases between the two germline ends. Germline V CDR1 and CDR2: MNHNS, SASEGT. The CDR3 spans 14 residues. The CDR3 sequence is CASSEGWLAGEQFF. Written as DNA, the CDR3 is TGTGCCAGCAGTGAAGGATGGCTAGCAGGTGAGCAGTTCTTC.

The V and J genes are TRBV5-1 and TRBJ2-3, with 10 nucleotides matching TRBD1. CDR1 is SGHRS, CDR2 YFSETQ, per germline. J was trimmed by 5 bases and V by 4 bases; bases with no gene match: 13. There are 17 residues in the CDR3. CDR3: CASSHGSGTGVVDTQYF. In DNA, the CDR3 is TGCGCCAGCAGCCATGGTAGCGGGACAGGGGTGGTAGATACGCAGTATTTT.

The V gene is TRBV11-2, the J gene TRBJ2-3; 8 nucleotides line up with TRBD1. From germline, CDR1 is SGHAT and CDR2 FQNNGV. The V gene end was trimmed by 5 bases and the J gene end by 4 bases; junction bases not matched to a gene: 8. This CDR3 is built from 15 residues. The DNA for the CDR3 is TGTGCCAGCAGCCGCTTCGGACAGGGCCCAGATACGCAGTATTTT. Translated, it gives CASSRFGQGPDTQYF. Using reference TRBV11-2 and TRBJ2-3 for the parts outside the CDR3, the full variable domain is EAGVAQSPRYKIIEKRQSVAFWCNPISGHATLYWYQQILGQGPKLLIQFQNNGVVDDSQLPKDRFSAERLKGVDSTLKIQPAKLEDSAVYLCASSRFGQGPDTQYFGPGTRLTVL.

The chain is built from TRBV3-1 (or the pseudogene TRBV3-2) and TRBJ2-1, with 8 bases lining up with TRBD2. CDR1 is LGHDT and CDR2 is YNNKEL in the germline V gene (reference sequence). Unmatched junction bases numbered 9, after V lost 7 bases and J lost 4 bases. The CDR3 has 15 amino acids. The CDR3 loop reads CASNTAGAFYNEQFF. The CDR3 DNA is TGTGCCAGCAATACAGCGGGGGCCTTTTACAATGAGCAGTTCTTC.

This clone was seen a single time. The CDR3 DNA follows: TGTGCCAGCAGCTTAGGGGAGGAGGGTGGCTACACCTTC. Protein: CASSLGEEGGYTF. The J gene is TRBJ1-2, the V gene TRBV7-9; no definite D call. The germline V gene has CDR1 SEHNR and CDR2 FQNEAQ (reference sequence). The CDR3 loop spans 13 amino acids. V was trimmed by 1 base and J by 7 bases, leaving 10 bases between them.

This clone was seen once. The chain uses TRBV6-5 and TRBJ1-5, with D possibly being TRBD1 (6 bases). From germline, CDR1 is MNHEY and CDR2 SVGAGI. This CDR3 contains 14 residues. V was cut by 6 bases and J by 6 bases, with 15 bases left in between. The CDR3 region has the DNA TGTGCCAGCAGCCTCGGGGGGCCCGCTCAGCCCCAGCATTTT. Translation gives CASSLGGPAQPQHF.